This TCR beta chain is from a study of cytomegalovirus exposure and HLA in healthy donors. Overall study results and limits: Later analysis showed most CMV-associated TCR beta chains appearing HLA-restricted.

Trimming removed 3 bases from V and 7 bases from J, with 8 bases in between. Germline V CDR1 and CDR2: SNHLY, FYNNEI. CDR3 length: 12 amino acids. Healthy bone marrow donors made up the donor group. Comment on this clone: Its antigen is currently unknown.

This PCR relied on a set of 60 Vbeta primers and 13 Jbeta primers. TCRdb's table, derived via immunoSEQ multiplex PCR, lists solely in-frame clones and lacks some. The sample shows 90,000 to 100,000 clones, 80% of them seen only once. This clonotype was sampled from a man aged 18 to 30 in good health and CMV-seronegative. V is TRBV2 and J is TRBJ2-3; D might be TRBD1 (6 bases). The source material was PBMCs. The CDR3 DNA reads TGTGCCAGCAGTGAGAGGGGGAATACGCAGTATTTT. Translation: CASSERGNTQYF. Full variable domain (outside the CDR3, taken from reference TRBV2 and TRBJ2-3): EPEVTQTPSHQVTQMGQEVILRCVPISNHLYFYWYRQILGQKVEFLVSFYNNEISEKSEIFDDQFSVERPDGSNFTLKIRSTKLEDSAMYFCASSERGNTQYFGPGTRLTVL.